This T cell receptor beta chain appears in the sequencing data of a study of cytomegalovirus exposure and HLA in healthy donors. Study results and caveats: Later on, an analysis found that several of the most significant clusters appeared to be linked to common viral pathogens, which included parvovirus B19. The listing of roughly 160 TCR beta chains classed them as cytomegalovirus-associated. Across donors, presence/absence analyses took sequencing depth to be roughly uniform. V- and J-gene trimming in TCR beta was tied to a missense DCLRE1C variant by an analysis performed later.

Germline CDR1 and CDR2: SGHRS and YFSETQ. CDR3 length: 14 residues. The junction had 6 bases not matched to a gene; V was cut back by 3 bases and J by 4 bases. With respect to this clone: Its target is not known.

Amplification used 60 Vbeta primers and 13 Jbeta primers. Measured with immunoSEQ multiplex PCR; TCRdb has only the in-frame clones, and not every one. Here the sample spans fewer than 250,000 clones, about 80% being singletons. Sequences were obtained from PBMCs. The TCR sequence derives from a man aged 18 to 30 in good health and CMV-seronegative. The chain recombines TRBV5-1 with TRBJ1-2, with 7 bases matching TRBD1. The CDR3 sequence is CASSSPDRFYGYTF. The CDR3 DNA reads TGCGCCAGCAGCTCCCCGGACAGGTTCTATGGCTACACCTTC.